The 6 T cell receptor beta chains below all came from one sample that was sequenced in a study of Ad26.COV2.S vaccination and SARS-CoV-2 variants (dated by TCRdb to the early 2020s). Libraries came from the immunoSEQ multiplex PCR assay. TCRdb holds this immuneACCESS table with in-frame rearrangements only. Some clones are missing; in checked studies, unresolved V genes explain under half, and the rest has no known cause. This sample holds 300,000 to 350,000 clones; about 85% were observed only once. Approximately 2.2% of the sample goes to the ten largest clones. The sample's treatment or condition label is to be understood as: some 19 received Ad26.COV2.S at low or high dose, single or two shots; 5 received placebo; per-sample allocation not given. Repertoires of vaccine and placebo recipients were sequenced from samples collected on day 63 after the first injection. Sequencing used peripheral blood, obtained in a trial of Ad26.COV2.S vaccine versus placebo. The receptors were sampled from a person between 18 and 65 years old who received the Ad26.COV2.S COVID-19 vaccine or a placebo.

The V and J genes are TRBV4-1 and TRBJ2-7, with 14 positions matching TRBD2. V dropped 4 bases and J dropped 0; count of bases not matched to a gene: 8. Germline V gene sequence: CDR1 MGHRA, CDR2 YSYEKL. The CDR3 has 18 residues. The CDR3 spells CASSPRLAGGRTSYEQYF. CDR3 DNA: TGCGCCAGCAGCCCGCGACTAGCGGGGGGGCGGACCTCCTACGAGCAGTACTTC.

The genes are TRBV6-6 and TRBJ2-1, with a tentative D call TRBD1 (5 bases). Trimming took 3 bases from V and 5 from J, leaving 8 bases between them. The CDR3 spans 13 residues. The germline V gene encodes CDR1 MNHNY and CDR2 SVGAGI (reference sequence). CDR3 region: CASSYQGHNEQFF. In nucleotides, the CDR3 is TGTGCCAGCAGTTATCAGGGCCACAATGAGCAGTTCTTC.

The chain carries TRBV29-1 and TRBJ2-7, with TRBD1 matching 7 bases. V lost 4 bases and J lost 2; bases outside the gene matches: 8. CDR3 length: 14 residues. Germline CDR1 reads SQVTM; CDR2 reads ANQGSEA. The CDR3 reads CSVAPTGSPYEQYF. CDR3 coding DNA: TGCAGCGTTGCACCGACAGGGTCGCCCTACGAGCAGTACTTC.

CDR3 bases: TGTGCCAGCAGTAAAACAGGGGACGCCTACGAGCAGTACTTC. This encodes CASSKTGDAYEQYF. The chain is built from TRBV6-5 and TRBJ2-7; 7 positions match TRBD1. Germline V gene data show CDR1 as MNHEY and CDR2 as SVGAGI. V lost 5 bases and J lost 2; bases outside the gene matches: 6. The CDR3 extends over 14 amino acids.

This rearrangement joins TRBV5-6 to TRBJ2-7, with TRBD1 identical over 9 bases. CDR1 SGHDT and CDR2 YYEEEE come from the germline V gene. The CDR3 covers 15 residues. V was clipped by 5 bases and J by 0 bases; unmatched bases: 6. CDR3 DNA sequence: TGTGCCAGCAGTTTTACAGGGGGCTTCTCCTACGAGCAGTACTTC. It is translated as CASSFTGGFSYEQYF. Full variable domain (rest looked up from reference TRBV5-6 and TRBJ2-7): DAGVTQSPTHLIKTRGQQVTLRCSPKSGHDTVSWYQQALGQGPQFIFQYYEEEERQRGNFPDRFSGHQFPNYSSELNVNALLLGDSALYLCASSFTGGFSYEQYFGPGTRLTVT.

The chain joins TRBV5-1 to TRBJ2-7; a weak D match, TRBD1 (6 bases). V lost 0 bases and J lost 4, with 11 bases in between. The CDR3 extends over 14 amino acids. Germline CDR1 SGHRS, CDR2 YFSETQ. CDR3 nucleotide sequence: TGCGCCAGCAGCTTGGCACAGGGACCTTACGAGCAGTACTTC. Protein product: CASSLAQGPYEQYF. The full variable domain, in which reference TRBV5-1 and TRBJ2-7 provide the parts outside the CDR3, is KAGVTQTPRYLIKTRGQQVTLSCSPISGHRSVSWYQQTPGQGLQFLFEYFSETQRNKGNFPGRFSGRQFSNSRSEMNVSTLELGDSALYLCASSLAQGPYEQYFGPGTRLTVT.